These T cell receptor beta chains were read from a single sample in a study of T cell responses to AZD1222 COVID-19 vaccine. Libraries were prepared by immunoSEQ multiplex PCR; TCRdb keeps only in-frame clonotypes and omits some of them. The sample has around 140,000 clones, more than 80% seen once. The source material was peripheral blood, sampled on day 0 of AZD1222 vaccination. Receptors were obtained from an adult in good health. CDR3s include the opening cysteine and the closing phenylalanine or tryptophan. A D gene is named only where the DNA matches it firmly. Some rows mark clone size as missing; the rest say once, few, many or name a class of expanded clone.

length	V	size	D	J	CDR3	DNA
14	TRBV3-1/TRBV3-2	-	TRBD1	TRBJ1-1	CASSGDRAITEAFF	TGTGCCAGCAGCGGGGACAGGGCCATCACTGAAGCTTTCTTT
13	TRBV6-5	once	TRBD1	TRBJ2-5	CASIVRGRGTQYF	TGTGCCAGCATTGTCAGGGGGCGGGGGACCCAGTACTTC
14	TRBV28	-	TRBD2	TRBJ2-7	CASSPREGLYEQYF	TGTGCCAGCAGTCCCCGGGAGGGACTCTACGAGCAGTACTTC
12	TRBV27	-	TRBD1	TRBJ2-7	CASTIKRTGGNF	TGTGCCAGCACCATCAAGCGGACAGGGGGGAACTTC
14	TRBV7-9	-	-	TRBJ1-4	CASSLEQTNEKLFF	TGTGCCAGCAGCTTAGAACAGACTAATGAAAAACTGTTTTTT
12	TRBV7-9	-	-	TRBJ1-2	CASSLVPYGYTF	TGTGCCAGCAGCTTAGTGCCGTATGGCTACACCTTC
15	TRBV6-5	-	-	TRBJ2-1	CASSYSRGTYNEQFF	TGTGCCAGCAGTTACTCGCGCGGCACCTACAATGAGCAGTTCTTC
16	TRBV6-5	once	-	TRBJ2-7	CASSSSGGSSSYEQYF	TGTGCCAGCAGTTCCAGTGGGGGTAGCAGCTCCTACGAGCAGTACTTC
16	TRBV7-2	-	TRBD2	TRBJ2-3	CASSLSGRASSGTQYF	TGTGCCAGCAGCCTTAGCGGGAGGGCGTCTTCGGGTACGCAGTATTTT
14	TRBV5-1	few	TRBD1	TRBJ2-3	CASRETGRPDTQYF	TGCGCCAGCAGGGAGACAGGGCGCCCGGATACGCAGTATTTT
14	TRBV19	-	-	TRBJ1-6	CASCRQSYNSPLHF	TGTGCCAGTTGTCGACAGTCCTATAATTCACCCCTCCACTTT
15	TRBV15	-	-	TRBJ1-1	CATSRDGSWNTEAFF	TGTGCCACCAGCAGAGATGGCAGTTGGAACACTGAAGCTTTCTTT
12	TRBV28	-	-	TRBJ1-2	CASSLVSYGYTF	TGTGCCAGCAGTTTGGTCAGCTATGGCTACACCTTC
12	TRBV28	-	-	TRBJ1-2	CASKQGRYGYTF	TGTGCCAGCAAACAAGGCCGCTATGGCTACACCTTC
16	TRBV5-1	-	TRBD2	TRBJ2-1	CASSLGFREVVNEQFF	TGCGCCAGCAGCTTGGGGTTTCGGGAGGTGGTGAATGAGCAGTTCTTC
14	TRBV5-1	-	-	TRBJ2-5	CASSLTGNTETQYF	TGCGCCAGCAGCTTGACGGGCAATACTGAGACCCAGTACTTC
15	TRBV5-1	-	-	TRBJ2-7	CASSLEFQGLYEQYF	TGCGCCAGCAGCTTGGAGTTTCAGGGCCTCTACGAGCAGTACTTC
13	TRBV9	-	-	TRBJ1-5	CASSADLAQPQHF	TGTGCCAGCAGCGCCGATCTTGCTCAGCCCCAGCATTTT
14	TRBV18	-	-	TRBJ1-6	CASSPTGRNSPLHF	TGTGCCAGCTCACCAACAGGGAGGAATTCACCCCTCCACTTT
13	TRBV4-2	-	-	TRBJ2-5	CASSREPTETQYF	TGTGCCAGCAGCAGGGAGCCGACGGAGACCCAGTACTTC
16	TRBV18	-	-	TRBJ1-5	CASSPLGAGGNQPQHF	TGTGCCAGCTCACCACTCGGGGCAGGGGGCAATCAGCCCCAGCATTTT
15	TRBV11-3	-	TRBD2	TRBJ2-1	CASSSGGLAGLEQFF	TGTGCCAGCAGCAGCGGGGGACTAGCGGGGTTGGAGCAGTTCTTC
16	TRBV9	-	-	TRBJ2-5	CASSEARGGNQETQYF	TGTGCCAGCAGCGAGGCCCGGGGCGGAAATCAAGAGACCCAGTACTTC
15	TRBV7-2	once	-	TRBJ1-1	CASSLVFSETTEAFF	TGTGCCAGCAGCTTAGTTTTTTCAGAAACCACTGAAGCTTTCTTT
14	TRBV15	-	TRBD2	TRBJ2-7	CATSRSGSSYEQYF	TGTGCCACCAGCAGAAGCGGGAGCTCCTACGAGCAGTACTTC
14	TRBV6-5	-	-	TRBJ1-1	CASSPVSLNTEAFF	TGTGCCAGCAGCCCCGTCAGCTTGAACACTGAAGCTTTCTTT
16	TRBV5-1	-	TRBD2	TRBJ2-2	CASSLLAGTNTGELFF	TGCGCCAGCAGCCTTCTAGCGGGGACGAACACCGGGGAGCTGTTTTTT
12	TRBV9	-	TRBD1	TRBJ1-1	CASSDRGTEAFF	TGTGCCAGCAGTGACAGGGGCACTGAAGCTTTCTTT
15	TRBV4-1	-	-	TRBJ1-3	CASSPGHTSGNTIYF	TGCGCCAGCAGCCCAGGACATACCTCTGGAAACACCATATATTTT
16	TRBV7-9	-	-	TRBJ1-3	CASSAREGGSGNTIYF	TGTGCCAGCAGCGCAAGGGAGGGCGGCTCTGGAAACACCATATATTTT
13	TRBV5-6	-	-	TRBJ1-4	CASSLGNNEKLFF	TGTGCCAGCAGCTTAGGGAATAATGAAAAACTGTTTTTT
15	TRBV3-1/TRBV3-2	once	-	TRBJ2-7	CASSQSRDLKYEQYF	TGTGCCAGCAGCCAATCCCGGGACTTAAAATACGAGCAGTACTTC
10	TRBV12-3/TRBV12-4	-	-	TRBJ2-1	CASSSGRQFF	TGTGCCAGCAGTTCTGGTCGGCAGTTCTTC
15	TRBV3-1/TRBV3-2	-	-	TRBJ1-2	CASSPEGYRAYGYTF	TGTGCCAGCAGCCCAGAGGGTTATCGGGCGTATGGCTACACCTTC
12	TRBV24-1	-	-	TRBJ1-2	CATSDPDGGYTF	TGTGCCACCAGTGACCCGGACGGAGGCTACACCTTC
16	TRBV9	-	TRBD2	TRBJ2-1	CASSVTSGSSYNEQFF	TGTGCCAGCAGCGTAACGAGCGGGAGCTCCTACAATGAGCAGTTCTTC
12	TRBV6-2/TRBV6-3	-	-	TRBJ2-7	CASSQSSYEQYF	TGTGCCAGCAGTCAATCTTCCTACGAGCAGTACTTC
15	TRBV7-3	-	-	TRBJ2-2	CASRSRDPNTGELFF	TGTGCCAGCAGGTCCCGGGACCCTAACACCGGGGAGCTGTTTTTT
15	TRBV19	-	-	TRBJ1-1	CASSMATATNTEAFF	TGTGCCAGTAGTATGGCGACGGCCACGAACACTGAAGCTTTCTTT
14	TRBV28	-	-	TRBJ1-2	CASSGPRGAFGYTF	TGTGCCAGCAGTGGCCCCCGGGGGGCTTTTGGCTACACCTTC
18	TRBV11-2	-	-	TRBJ1-1	CASSFNNRIRGPNTEAFF	TGTGCCAGCAGCTTTAATAATCGCATCAGGGGCCCAAACACTGAAGCTTTCTTT
15	TRBV11-2	-	TRBD1	TRBJ1-1	CASSPQTGGFTEAFF	TGTGCCAGCAGCCCCCAGACAGGGGGATTCACTGAAGCTTTCTTT
16	TRBV5-4	-	-	TRBJ2-5	CASSLSQGRSGETQYF	TGTGCCAGCAGCTTGTCGCAGGGAAGAAGTGGAGAGACCCAGTACTTC
12	TRBV6-5	-	-	TRBJ1-1	CASNGGRTEAFF	TGTGCCAGCAATGGGGGGCGGACTGAAGCTTTCTTT
15	TRBV11-2	once	TRBD1	TRBJ1-1	CASSLVGQANTEAFF	TGTGCCAGCAGCTTAGTGGGACAGGCGAACACTGAAGCTTTCTTT
11	TRBV20-1	once	-	TRBJ1-2	CSARLSYGYTF	TGCAGTGCTAGACTTAGCTATGGCTACACCTTC
16	TRBV7-2	-	TRBD2	TRBJ2-5	CASSSRSLAGQETQYF	TGTGCCAGCAGCTCCAGATCACTAGCGGGGCAAGAGACCCAGTACTTC
15	TRBV7-2	-	-	TRBJ2-1	CASSLGVGVSAEQFF	TGTGCCAGCAGCTTAGGAGTAGGGGTATCGGCTGAGCAGTTCTTC
11	TRBV9	-	-	TRBJ2-1	CASSSRNEQFF	TGTGCCAGCAGCTCCCGTAATGAGCAGTTCTTC
13	TRBV7-3	few	TRBD1	TRBJ1-2	CASSPTGGFGYTF	TGTGCCAGCAGCCCGACAGGGGGCTTCGGCTACACCTTC
14	TRBV5-6	-	-	TRBJ2-3	CASSLVASFDTQYF	TGTGCCAGCAGCTTGGTAGCTAGCTTTGATACGCAGTATTTT
12	TRBV19	-	-	TRBJ1-5	CASSPLNQPQHF	TGTGCCAGTAGCCCCCTCAATCAGCCCCAGCATTTT
15	TRBV15	-	-	TRBJ2-3	CATSRGVGHTDTQYF	TGTGCCACCAGCAGAGGTGTTGGCCACACGGATACGCAGTATTTT
15	TRBV4-1	-	-	TRBJ2-3	CASSQGPLERDTQYF	TGCGCCAGCAGCCAAGGGCCACTAGAGAGGGATACGCAGTATTTT
15	TRBV30	-	TRBD2	TRBJ2-3	CAWSRGGGKADTQYF	TGTGCCTGGAGTAGGGGCGGGGGGAAGGCAGATACGCAGTATTTT
15	TRBV9	-	-	TRBJ2-7	CASSVTGVGPGEQYF	TGTGCCAGCAGCGTCACGGGTGTAGGCCCAGGGGAGCAGTACTTC
15	TRBV4-1	-	TRBD2	TRBJ2-7	CASSQTSGGPYEQYF	TGCGCCAGCAGCCAGACTAGCGGGGGACCCTACGAGCAGTACTTC
16	TRBV4-1	-	-	TRBJ1-2	CASSHPAEFAMGGYTF	TGCGCCAGCAGCCACCCTGCCGAATTCGCTATGGGGGGCTACACCTTC
15	TRBV27	once	-	TRBJ1-4	CASSLVNSMNEKLFF	TGTGCCAGCAGTTTAGTGAACAGCATGAATGAAAAACTGTTTTTT